The rows below give T cell receptor beta chains drawn from one sample of a study of blood T cell repertoires in COVID-19. This table comes from immunoSEQ multiplex PCR, and its TCRdb copy is limited to in-frame clones, with some not included. The sample has roughly 240,000 clones, roughly 86% seen once; the top ten hold over 5.5%. The source material was peripheral blood. The receptors come from a woman at least 80 years old with COVID-19, enrolled during active disease. CDR3s include the opening cysteine and the closing phenylalanine or tryptophan. A D gene is named only where the DNA matches it firmly. Clone size is not always given. Where it is, it says once, few, many or a class for expanded clones.

J gene | clone size | D gene | CDR3 length | V gene | CDR3 protein | CDR3 DNA
TRBJ1-1 | . | . | 14 | TRBV18 | CASSPITVNTEAFF | TGTGCCAGCTCACCAATTACAGTGAACACTGAAGCTTTCTTT
TRBJ2-3 | . | TRBD2 | 16 | TRBV6-5 | CASSYVRAGGGDTQYF | TGTGCCAGCAGTTACGTCCGAGCGGGGGGCGGCGATACGCAGTATTTT
TRBJ2-1 | once | TRBD2 | 14 | TRBV28 | CASSAGGSYNEQFF | TGTGCCAGCAGTGCGGGGGGCTCCTACAATGAGCAGTTCTTC
TRBJ1-2 | . | . | 17 | TRBV7-2 | CASSLTLGHPPSYGYTF | TGTGCCAGCAGCTTGACTTTAGGACACCCCCCCTCCTATGGCTACACCTTC
TRBJ1-3 | . | . | 14 | TRBV2 | CASEGGNDGNTIYF | TGTGCCAGTGAAGGGGGTAACGATGGAAACACCATATATTTT
TRBJ2-3 | once | TRBD1 | 16 | TRBV5-1 | CASSLVTGASTDTQYF | TGCGCCAGCAGCTTGGTGACAGGGGCGAGCACAGATACGCAGTATTTT
TRBJ1-1 | few | . | 14 | TRBV5-8 | CASSSRRRNTEAFF | TGTGCCAGCAGCTCTAGAAGACGGAACACTGAAGCTTTCTTT
TRBJ1-6 | . | TRBD1 | 15 | TRBV5-5 | CASSMTGYYNSPLHF | TGTGCCAGCAGCATGACAGGGTATTATAATTCACCCCTCCACTTT
TRBJ2-1 | . | . | 13 | TRBV30 | CAWSPQSYNEQFF | TGTGCCTGGAGCCCACAGTCTTACAATGAGCAGTTCTTC
TRBJ1-6 | once | . | 15 | TRBV5-6 | CASRGSPTDNSPLHF | TGTGCCAGCAGGGGGAGCCCCACGGATAATTCACCCCTCCACTTT
TRBJ2-3 | . | . | 11 | TRBV20-1 | CSELIGGTQYF | TGCAGTGAACTAATAGGTGGTACGCAGTATTTT
TRBJ1-1 | . | . | 13 | TRBV5-8 | CASSQRTNTEAFF | TGTGCCAGCAGCCAGCGAACGAACACTGAAGCTTTCTTT
TRBJ1-1 | once | . | 15 | TRBV2 | CASSDRSAGRTEAFF | TGTGCCAGCAGTGACCGCTCTGCGGGGCGGACTGAAGCTTTCTTT